This T cell receptor (beta chain) was profiled in a study of radiotherapy plus CTLA-4 blockade in lung cancer. Profiled with immunoSEQ multiplex PCR; TCRdb holds only in-frame clones, not every one. This table holds about 77,000 clones, 70% to 85% found once. V dropped 8 bases and J dropped 6; count of bases not matched to a gene: 8. Germline loops: CDR1 MDHEN, CDR2 SYDVKM. CDR3 length: 14 amino acids. As for this clone: Its specificity is not known.

It was focal radiation plus CTLA-4 blockade with ipilimumab that patients with chemo-refractory metastatic non-small-cell lung cancer received. Study-level findings and limits: Once radiotherapy plus ipilimumab had been given, TCR clones derived from tumor expanded in blood.

This clonotype was sampled from a human donor with non-small cell lung cancer whose response to radiotherapy plus ipilimumab could not be evaluated. Sequences were derived from peripheral blood, sampled from a patient treated with radiotherapy plus ipilimumab. V is TRBV28 and J is TRBJ2-1; TRBD1 matches 9 bases. CDR3: CASLRDRVVNEQFF. The CDR3 DNA sequence: TGTGCCAGCTTACGGGACAGGGTCGTCAATGAGCAGTTCTTC.